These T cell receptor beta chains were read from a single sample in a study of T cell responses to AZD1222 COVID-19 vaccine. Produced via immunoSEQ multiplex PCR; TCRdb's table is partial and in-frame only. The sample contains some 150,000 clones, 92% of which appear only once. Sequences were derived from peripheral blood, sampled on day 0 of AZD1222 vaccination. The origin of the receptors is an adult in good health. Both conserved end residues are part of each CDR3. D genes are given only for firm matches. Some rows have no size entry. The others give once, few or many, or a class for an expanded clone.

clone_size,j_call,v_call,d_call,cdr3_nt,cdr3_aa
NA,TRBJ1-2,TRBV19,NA,TGTGCCAGTAGTATTAAAGGCGGGGACTTTGGGGGCTACACCTTC,CASSIKGGDFGGYTF
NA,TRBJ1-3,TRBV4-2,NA,TGTGCCAGCAGCTCTAAGGACCCTGGGAGGGGAAACACCATATATTTT,CASSSKDPGRGNTIYF
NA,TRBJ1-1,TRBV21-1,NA,TGTGCCAGCAGCAAAGAGGGGAACACTGAAGCTTTCTTT,CASSKEGNTEAFF
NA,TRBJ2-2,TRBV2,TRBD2,TGTGCCAGCAGTGCCCTAGCGGGGGGGTACACCGGGGAGCTGTTTTTT,CASSALAGGYTGELFF
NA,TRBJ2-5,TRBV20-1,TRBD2,TGCAGTGCTAGTGGGGTTACGCGGGGGGAGGGAACAGAGACCCAGTACTTC,CSASGVTRGEGTETQYF
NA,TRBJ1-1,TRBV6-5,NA,TGTGCCAGCAGGGACACCCTGGAGAGAGAAGCTTTCTTT,CASRDTLEREAFF
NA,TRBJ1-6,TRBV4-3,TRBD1,TGCGCCAGCAGCCAAGATCTTGGGACAGTCGCCTATAATTCACCCCTCCACTTT,CASSQDLGTVAYNSPLHF
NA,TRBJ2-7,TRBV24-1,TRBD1,TGTGCCACCCGGCGGGGGGACAGGGGGCCATGGATCCACGAGCAGTACTTC,CATRRGDRGPWIHEQYF
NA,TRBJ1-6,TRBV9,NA,TGTGCCAGCAGCGTAGTTGCCTTTAATTCACCCCTCCACTTT,CASSVVAFNSPLHF
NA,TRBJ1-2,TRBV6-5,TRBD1,TGTGCCAGCAGCCGCGGGACAGGGGGTGGCTACACCTTC,CASSRGTGGGYTF
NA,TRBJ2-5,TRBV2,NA,TGTGCCAGCAGGGGAGGAAGGGGAGAGACCCAGTACTTC,CASRGGRGETQYF
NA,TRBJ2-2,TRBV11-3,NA,TGTGCCAGCAGCTTAGTCTCGGGGCCCGGGGAGCTGTTTTTT,CASSLVSGPGELFF
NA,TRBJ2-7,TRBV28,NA,TGTGCCAGCCATGAACGTCAGAACTACGAGCAGTACTTC,CASHERQNYEQYF
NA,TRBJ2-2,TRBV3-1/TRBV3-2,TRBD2,TGTGCCAGCAGCCAAGGACTAGCGGCGGGGACCGGGGAGCTGTTTTTT,CASSQGLAAGTGELFF
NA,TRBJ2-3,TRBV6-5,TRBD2,TGTGCCAGCAGCGCCCTAGCGGGGGTTACAGATACGCAGTATTTT,CASSALAGVTDTQYF
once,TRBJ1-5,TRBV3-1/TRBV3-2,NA,TGTGCCAGCAGCCAAGTCGGCAATCAGCCCCAGCATTTT,CASSQVGNQPQHF
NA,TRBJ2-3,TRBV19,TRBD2,TGTGCCAGTAGTATCGAAAGACTAGCGGGGTTGGCGGATACGCAGTATTTT,CASSIERLAGLADTQYF
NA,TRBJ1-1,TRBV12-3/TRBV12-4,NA,TGTGCCAGCAGTTTCTCGCAGGCCACTGAAGCTTTCTTT,CASSFSQATEAFF
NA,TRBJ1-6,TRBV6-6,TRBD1,TGTGCCAGCAGTCCAGAGGGACAGGGGACTGGTATTGTTAATTCACCCCTCCACTTT,CASSPEGQGTGIVNSPLHF
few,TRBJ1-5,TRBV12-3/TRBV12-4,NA,TGTGCCAGCAGTTTGGATCAGCCCCAGCATTTT,CASSLDQPQHF
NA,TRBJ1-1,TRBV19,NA,TGTGCCAGTAGGCGGGGGGAGGGGGCTGAAGCTTTCTTT,CASRRGEGAEAFF
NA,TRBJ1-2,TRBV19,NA,TGTGCCAGTAGTATAGATAGGGAGACTAACTATGGCTACACCTTC,CASSIDRETNYGYTF
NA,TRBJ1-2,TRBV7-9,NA,TGTGCCAGCAGCTTCCCCGGACAAGGGAATGTACGCGGCTACACCTTC,CASSFPGQGNVRGYTF
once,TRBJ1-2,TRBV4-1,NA,TGCGCCAGCAGCCAAGGCCAGGGGCCTGGTAACTATGGCTACACCTTC,CASSQGQGPGNYGYTF
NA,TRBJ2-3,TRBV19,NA,TGTGCCAGTAGTATTTCTTCCTCTTTAGCCCTCGATACGCAGTATTTT,CASSISSSLALDTQYF
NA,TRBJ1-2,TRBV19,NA,TGTGCCAGTAGTACCTCTCCCGGGCCTTGGATCTATGGCTACACCTTC,CASSTSPGPWIYGYTF
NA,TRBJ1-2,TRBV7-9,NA,TGTGCCAGCAGCTTCGAAGGGGGTGGCTACACCTTC,CASSFEGGGYTF
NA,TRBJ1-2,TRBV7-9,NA,TGTGCCAGCAGCTTCGGATGGAGGTATGGCTACACCTTC,CASSFGWRYGYTF
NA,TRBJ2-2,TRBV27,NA,TGTGCCAGCACGGTTTTAGGGTCAGGCACCGGGGAGCTGTTTTTT,CASTVLGSGTGELFF
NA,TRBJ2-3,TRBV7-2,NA,TGTGCCAGCAGCTTACAATGGGGGAGCACAGATACGCAGTATTTT,CASSLQWGSTDTQYF
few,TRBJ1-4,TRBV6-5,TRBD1,TGTGCCAGCAGTTCCCGACAGGGGACAACTAATGAAAAACTGTTTTTT,CASSSRQGTTNEKLFF
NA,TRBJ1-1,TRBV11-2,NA,TGTGCCAGCAGCTTAGAACGCGGGAGTGAAGCTTTCTTT,CASSLERGSEAFF
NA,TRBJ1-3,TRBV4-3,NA,TGCGCCAGCAGCCAAGTAGGTCGGGGCCGCACTGGAAACACCATATATTTT,CASSQVGRGRTGNTIYF
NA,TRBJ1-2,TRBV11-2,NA,TGTGCCAGCAGCCCCAGAGGATTGAACTATGGCTACACCTTC,CASSPRGLNYGYTF
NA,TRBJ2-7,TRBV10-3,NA,TGTGCCATCAGGATCCAGGCGCCAGGCCACGAGCAGTACTTC,CAIRIQAPGHEQYF
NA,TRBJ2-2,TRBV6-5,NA,TGTGCCAGCAGTAAGTCTGGACAGAACACCGGGGAGCTGTTTTTT,CASSKSGQNTGELFF
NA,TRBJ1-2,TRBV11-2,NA,TGTGCCAGCAGCTTAAATTACGGCTATGGCTACACCTTC,CASSLNYGYGYTF
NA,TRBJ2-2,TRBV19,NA,TGTGCCAGTAGTTTTAGTACTCGGTGGGGCCCCGGGGAGCTGTTTTTT,CASSFSTRWGPGELFF
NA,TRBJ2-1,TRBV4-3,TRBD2,TGCGCCAGCAGCCAATCGAGCGGGGGGGAATACAATGAGCAGTTCTTC,CASSQSSGGEYNEQFF
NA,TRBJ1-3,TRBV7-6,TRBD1,TGTGCCAGCAGCTTGGGACAGGACTACTCTGGAAACACCATATATTTT,CASSLGQDYSGNTIYF
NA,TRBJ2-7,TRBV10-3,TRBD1,TGTGCCATCAGTCAAGGGACAGGGGGCTACGAGCAGTACTTC,CAISQGTGGYEQYF
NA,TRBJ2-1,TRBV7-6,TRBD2,TGTGCCAGCAGACTAGCGGGGAACAATGAGCAGTTCTTC,CASRLAGNNEQFF
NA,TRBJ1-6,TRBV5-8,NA,TGTGCCAGCAGCCGGACAGCTTATAATTCACCCCTCCACTTT,CASSRTAYNSPLHF
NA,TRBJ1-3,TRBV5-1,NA,TGCGCCAGCAGCTTGGGGACTACAGGGATGACTGATGGAAACACCATATATTTT,CASSLGTTGMTDGNTIYF
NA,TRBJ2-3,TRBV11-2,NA,TGTGCCAGCAGCGGAGACCGGAGCGCGCAGTATTTT,CASSGDRSAQYF
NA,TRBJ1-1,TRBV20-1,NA,TGCAGTGCTGGTGGTACGAACATGAACACTGAAGCTTTCTTT,CSAGGTNMNTEAFF
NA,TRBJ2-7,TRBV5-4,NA,TGTGCCAGCAGCTTGGCCGTAAGCTCCTACGAGCAGTACTTC,CASSLAVSSYEQYF
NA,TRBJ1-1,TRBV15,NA,TGTGCCACCAGCAGAGATCCCAGGGACGAAGCTTTCTTT,CATSRDPRDEAFF
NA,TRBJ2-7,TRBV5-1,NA,TGCGCCAGCAGCTTGGCCCCAGGAGATTCCTACGAGCAGTACTTC,CASSLAPGDSYEQYF
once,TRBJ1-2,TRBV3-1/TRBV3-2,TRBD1,TGTGCCAGCAGCCTTGGACAGGGGGGGAATGGCTACACCTTC,CASSLGQGGNGYTF
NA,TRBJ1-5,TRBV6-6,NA,TGTGCCAGCAGTCCAGTTGGAGTCGGGTCCAGACGCAATCAGCCCCAGCATTTT,CASSPVGVGSRRNQPQHF
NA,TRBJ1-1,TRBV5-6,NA,TGTGCCAGCAGTCGGATGGCAGGTCCGTACACTGAAGCTTTCTTT,CASSRMAGPYTEAFF
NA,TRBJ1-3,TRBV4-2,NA,TGTGCCAGCAGCCAACACCACCAGGACTCTGGAAACACCATATATTTT,CASSQHHQDSGNTIYF
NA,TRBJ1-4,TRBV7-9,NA,TGTGCCAGCAGCCCAGGATCCGTTGTAGGGCCCGAAAAACTGTTTTTT,CASSPGSVVGPEKLFF